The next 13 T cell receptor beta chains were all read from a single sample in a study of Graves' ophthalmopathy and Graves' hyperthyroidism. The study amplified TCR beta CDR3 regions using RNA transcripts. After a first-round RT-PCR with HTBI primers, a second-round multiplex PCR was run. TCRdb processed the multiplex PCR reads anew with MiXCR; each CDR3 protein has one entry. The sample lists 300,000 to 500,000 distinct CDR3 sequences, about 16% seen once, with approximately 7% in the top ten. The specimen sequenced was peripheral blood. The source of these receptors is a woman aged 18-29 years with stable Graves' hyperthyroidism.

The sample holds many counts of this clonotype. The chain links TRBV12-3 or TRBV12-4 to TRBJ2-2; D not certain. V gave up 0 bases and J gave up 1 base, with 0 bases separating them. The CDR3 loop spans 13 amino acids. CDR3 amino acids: CASSLANTGELFF. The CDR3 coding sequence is TGTGCCAGCAGTTTAGCGAACACCGGGGAGCTGTTTTTT.

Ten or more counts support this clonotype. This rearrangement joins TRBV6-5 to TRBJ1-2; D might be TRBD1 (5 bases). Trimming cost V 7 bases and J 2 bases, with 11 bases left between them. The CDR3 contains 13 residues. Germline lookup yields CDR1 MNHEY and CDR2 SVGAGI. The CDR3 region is CASTPGGNYGYTF. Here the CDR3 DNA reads TGTGCCAGCACCCCCGGGGGAAACTATGGCTACACCTTC.

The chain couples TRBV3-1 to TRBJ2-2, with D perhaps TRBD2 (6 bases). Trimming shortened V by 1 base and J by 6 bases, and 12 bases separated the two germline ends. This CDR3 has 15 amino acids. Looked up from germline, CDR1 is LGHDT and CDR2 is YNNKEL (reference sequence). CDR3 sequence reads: CASSQASPGAGELFF. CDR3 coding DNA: TGTGCCAGCAGCCAAGCATCACCGGGGGCCGGGGAGCTGTTTTTT.

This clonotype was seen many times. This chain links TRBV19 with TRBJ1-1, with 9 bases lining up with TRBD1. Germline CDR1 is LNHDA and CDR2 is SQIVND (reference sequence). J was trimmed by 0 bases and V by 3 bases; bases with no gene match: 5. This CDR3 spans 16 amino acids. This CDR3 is CASSIQTGGLNTEAFF. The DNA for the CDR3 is TGTGCCAGTAGTATCCAGACAGGGGGACTGAACACTGAAGCTTTCTTT.

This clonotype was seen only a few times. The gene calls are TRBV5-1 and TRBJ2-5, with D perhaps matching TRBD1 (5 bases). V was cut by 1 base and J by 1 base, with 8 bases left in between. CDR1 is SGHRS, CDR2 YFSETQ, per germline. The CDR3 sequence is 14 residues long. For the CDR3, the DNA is TGCGCCAGCAGCTTGCCAGGGCTCCAAGAGACCCAGTACTTC. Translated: CASSLPGLQETQYF.

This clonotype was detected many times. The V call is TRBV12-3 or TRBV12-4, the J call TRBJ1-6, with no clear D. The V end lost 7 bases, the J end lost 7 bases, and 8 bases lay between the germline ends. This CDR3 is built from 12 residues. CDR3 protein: CASKGRNSPLHF. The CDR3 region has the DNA TGTGCCAGCAAGGGCAGAAATTCACCCCTCCACTTT.

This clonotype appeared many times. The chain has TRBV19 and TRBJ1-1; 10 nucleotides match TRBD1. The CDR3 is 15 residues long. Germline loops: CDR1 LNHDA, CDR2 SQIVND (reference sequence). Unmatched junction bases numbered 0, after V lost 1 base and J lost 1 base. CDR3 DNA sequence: TGTGCCAGTAGTATAGGGGACAGGGGGAACACTGAAGCTTTCTTT. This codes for CASSIGDRGNTEAFF. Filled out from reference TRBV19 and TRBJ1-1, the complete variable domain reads DGGITQSPKYLFRKEGQNVTLSCEQNLNHDAMYWYRQDPGQGLRLIYYSQIVNDFQKGDIAEGYSVSREKKESFPLTVTSAQKNPTAFYLCASSIGDRGNTEAFFGQGTRLTVV.

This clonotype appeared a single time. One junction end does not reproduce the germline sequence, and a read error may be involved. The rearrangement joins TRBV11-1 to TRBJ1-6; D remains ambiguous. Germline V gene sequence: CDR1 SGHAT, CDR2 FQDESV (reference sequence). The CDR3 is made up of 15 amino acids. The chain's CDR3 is CACSLPGSDNSSLHF. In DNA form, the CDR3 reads TGTGCCTGCAGCTTACCGGGAAGTGATAATTCATCCCTCCACTTT.

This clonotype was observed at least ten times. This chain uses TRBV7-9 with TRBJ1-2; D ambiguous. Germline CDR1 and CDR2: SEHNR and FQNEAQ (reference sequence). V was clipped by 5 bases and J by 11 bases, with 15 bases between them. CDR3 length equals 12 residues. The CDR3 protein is CASSQELSGYTF. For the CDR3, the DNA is TGTGCCAGCAGCCAAGAACTCTCGGGGTACACCTTC.

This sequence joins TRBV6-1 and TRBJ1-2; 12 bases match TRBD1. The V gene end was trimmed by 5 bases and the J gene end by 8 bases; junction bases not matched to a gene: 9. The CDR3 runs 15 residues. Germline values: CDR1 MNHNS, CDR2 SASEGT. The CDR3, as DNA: TGTGCCAGCAGTACCCCCGGGACAGGGGGCGAGGGCTACACCTTC. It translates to CASSTPGTGGEGYTF.

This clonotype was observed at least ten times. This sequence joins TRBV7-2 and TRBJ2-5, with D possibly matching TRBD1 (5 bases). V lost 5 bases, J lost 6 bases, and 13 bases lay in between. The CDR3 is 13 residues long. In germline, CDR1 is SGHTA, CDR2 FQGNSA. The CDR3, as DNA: TGTGCCAGCAGCCCCCTGGGGCGACAGACCCAGTACTTC. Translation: CASSPLGRQTQYF.

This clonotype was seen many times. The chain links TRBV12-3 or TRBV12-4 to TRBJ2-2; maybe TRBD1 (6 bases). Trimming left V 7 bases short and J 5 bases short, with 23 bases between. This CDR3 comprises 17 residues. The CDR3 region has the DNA TGTGCCAGCAACACGCCCGCAAACAGGGTTAGGACCGGGGAGCTGTTTTTT. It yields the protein CASNTPANRVRTGELFF.

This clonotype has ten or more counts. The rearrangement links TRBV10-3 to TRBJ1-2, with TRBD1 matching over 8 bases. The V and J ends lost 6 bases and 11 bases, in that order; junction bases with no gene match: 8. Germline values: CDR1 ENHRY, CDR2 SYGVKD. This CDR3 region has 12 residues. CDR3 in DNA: TGTGCCATCAGCCCTCCGGACAGGGATTACACCTTC. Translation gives CAISPPDRDYTF.